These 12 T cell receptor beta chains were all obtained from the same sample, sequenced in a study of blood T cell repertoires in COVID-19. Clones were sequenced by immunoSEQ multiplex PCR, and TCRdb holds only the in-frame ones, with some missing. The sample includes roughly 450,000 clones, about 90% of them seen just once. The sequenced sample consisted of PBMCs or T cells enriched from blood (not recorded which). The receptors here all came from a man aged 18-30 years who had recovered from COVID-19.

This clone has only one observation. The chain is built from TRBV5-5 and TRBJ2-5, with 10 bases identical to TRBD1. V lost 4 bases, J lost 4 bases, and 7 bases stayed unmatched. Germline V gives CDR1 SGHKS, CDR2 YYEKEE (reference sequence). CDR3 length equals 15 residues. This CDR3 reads CASSRQGAPGETQYF. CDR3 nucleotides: TGTGCCAGCAGCAGACAGGGGGCGCCCGGAGAGACCCAGTACTTC. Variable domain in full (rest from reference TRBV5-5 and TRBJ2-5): DAGVTQSPTHLIKTRGQQVTLRCSPISGHKSVSWYQQVLGQGPQFIFQYYEKEERGRGNFPDRFSARQFPNYSSELNVNALLLGDSALYLCASSRQGAPGETQYFGPGTRLLVL.

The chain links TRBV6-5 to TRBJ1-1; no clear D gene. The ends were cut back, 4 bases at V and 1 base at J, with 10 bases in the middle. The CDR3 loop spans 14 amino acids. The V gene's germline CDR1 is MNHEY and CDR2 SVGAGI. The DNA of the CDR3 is TGTGCCAGCAGTTCGATCCGGTGGAACACTGAAGCTTTCTTT. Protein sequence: CASSSIRWNTEAFF.

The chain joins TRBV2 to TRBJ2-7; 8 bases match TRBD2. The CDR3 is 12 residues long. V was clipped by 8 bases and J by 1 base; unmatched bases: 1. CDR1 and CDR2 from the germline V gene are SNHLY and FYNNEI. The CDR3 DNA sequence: TGTGCCAGCGAGCGGGAGTCCTACGAGCAGTACTTC. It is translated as CASERESYEQYF.

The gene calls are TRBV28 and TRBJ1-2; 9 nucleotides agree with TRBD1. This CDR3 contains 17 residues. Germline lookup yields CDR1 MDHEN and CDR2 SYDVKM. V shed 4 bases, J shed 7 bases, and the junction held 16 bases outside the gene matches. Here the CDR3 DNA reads TGTGCCAGCAGTTCCGGGACAGGGACTCTTAAGTTGGGTGGCTACACCTTC. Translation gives CASSSGTGTLKLGGYTF.

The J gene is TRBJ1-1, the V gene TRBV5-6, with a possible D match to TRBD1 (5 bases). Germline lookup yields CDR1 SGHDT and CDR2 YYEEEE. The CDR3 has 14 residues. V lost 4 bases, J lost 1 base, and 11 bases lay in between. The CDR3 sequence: CASSTGTSNTEAFF. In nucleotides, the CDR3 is TGTGCCAGCAGCACCGGGACTTCGAACACTGAAGCTTTCTTT.

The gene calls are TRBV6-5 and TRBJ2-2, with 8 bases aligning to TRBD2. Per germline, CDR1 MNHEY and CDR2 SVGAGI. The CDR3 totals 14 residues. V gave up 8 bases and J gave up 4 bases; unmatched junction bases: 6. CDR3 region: CASGRSGSTGELFF. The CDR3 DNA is TGTGCCAGCGGCCGGAGCGGGAGCACCGGGGAGCTGTTTTTT.

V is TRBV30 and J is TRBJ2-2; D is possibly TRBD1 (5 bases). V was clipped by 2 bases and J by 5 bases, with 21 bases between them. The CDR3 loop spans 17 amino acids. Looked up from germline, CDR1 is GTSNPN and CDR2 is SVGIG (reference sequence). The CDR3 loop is CAWSFGSNRRITGELFF. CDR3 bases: TGTGCCTGGAGTTTCGGGTCTAACAGGCGAATAACCGGGGAGCTGTTTTTT.

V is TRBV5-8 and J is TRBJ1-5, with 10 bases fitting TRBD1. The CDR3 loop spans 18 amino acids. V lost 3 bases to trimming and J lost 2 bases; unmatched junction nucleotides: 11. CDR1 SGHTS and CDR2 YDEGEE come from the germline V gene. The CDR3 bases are TGTGCCAGCAGCTCCATGGGACAGGGGATTGGGGGCAATCAGCCCCAGCATTTT. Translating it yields CASSSMGQGIGGNQPQHF.

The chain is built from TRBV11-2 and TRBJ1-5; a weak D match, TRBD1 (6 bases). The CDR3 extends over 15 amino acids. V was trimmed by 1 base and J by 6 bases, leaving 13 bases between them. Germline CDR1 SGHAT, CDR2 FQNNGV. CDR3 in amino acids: CASSLAGHGTQPQHF. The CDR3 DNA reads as TGTGCCAGCAGCTTAGCGGGACACGGAACTCAGCCCCAGCATTTT.

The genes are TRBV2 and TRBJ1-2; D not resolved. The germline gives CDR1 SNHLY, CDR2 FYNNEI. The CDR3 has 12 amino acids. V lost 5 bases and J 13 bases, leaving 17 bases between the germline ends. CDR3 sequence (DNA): TGTGCCAGCAGTCCTGAGACTGTCCATTCCACCTTC. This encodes CASSPETVHSTF.

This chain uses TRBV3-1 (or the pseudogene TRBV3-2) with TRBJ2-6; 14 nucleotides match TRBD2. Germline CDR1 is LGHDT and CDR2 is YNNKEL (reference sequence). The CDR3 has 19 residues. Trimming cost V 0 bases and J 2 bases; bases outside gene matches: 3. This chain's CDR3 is CASSQERLAGGPGANVLTF. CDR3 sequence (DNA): TGTGCCAGCAGCCAAGAGCGACTAGCGGGAGGGCCTGGGGCCAACGTCCTGACTTTC.

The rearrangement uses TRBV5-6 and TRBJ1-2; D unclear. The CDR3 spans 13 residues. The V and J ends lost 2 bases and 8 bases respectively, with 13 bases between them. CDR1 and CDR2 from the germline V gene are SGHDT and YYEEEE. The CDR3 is CASSLPEAEGYTF. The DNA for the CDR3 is TGTGCCAGCAGCTTACCGGAAGCGGAAGGCTACACCTTC.